The clone carrying this T cell receptor (beta chain) was recorded at least ten times. The data are from a study of metastatic and nonmetastatic thyroid tumors. Background on the study: Repertoires were compared across blood and tumor or nodule tissue from malignant and benign thyroid patients.

This CDR3 has 13 amino acids. Germline assignment: CDR1 MNHNS and CDR2 SASEGT. Until they underwent thyroid surgery, no patient had received any treatment. MiXCR was used by TCRdb to re-call the PCR reads. The data hold 26,000 or so clones, with approximately 17% observed a single time. This TCR was sampled from a male donor with papillary thyroid cancer or a benign thyroid nodule (not recorded which). Some clones in this sample may be carry-over from other donors' samples. The genes are TRBV6-1 and TRBJ2-7, with 7 nucleotides matching TRBD1. Sample: blood. For the CDR3, the DNA is TGTGCAACCACCGGGACAGCAAACTACGAGCAGTACTTC. It codes for CATTGTANYEQYF.